Each of the 14 T cell receptor beta chains below was sequenced from the same sample in a study of cytomegalovirus exposure and HLA in healthy donors. Primers included in the PCR were 60 Vbeta and 13 Jbeta primers. Using immunoSEQ multiplex PCR, the repertoire was profiled, and TCRdb retains in-frame clones only, with some absent. The specimen's table records 70,000 to 80,000 clones. Sequencing input: PBMCs. These receptors were taken from a man between 40 and 49 years old in good health and CMV-seronegative.

This chain links TRBV6-5 with TRBJ2-7, with a weak D call TRBD2 (5 bases). The CDR3 is made up of 15 amino acids. V was cut by 2 bases and J by 2 bases, with 13 bases left in between. The germline V gene encodes CDR1 MNHEY and CDR2 SVGAGI. The DNA of the CDR3 is TGTGCCAGCAGTTACAGTTCGGGGAATACCTACGAGCAGTACTTC. The encoded protein is CASSYSSGNTYEQYF.

J is TRBJ2-5 and V is TRBV18, with 7 bases identical to TRBD1. The length of the CDR3 is 16 residues. V shed 4 bases and J 0 bases; nucleotides not matched to a gene: 8. Germline V gene lookup returns CDR1 KGHSH and CDR2 LQKENI. The CDR3: CASSLEGQRHQETQYF. Written as DNA, the CDR3 is TGTGCCAGCTCACTAGAGGGACAGAGACACCAAGAGACCCAGTACTTC.

This chain joins TRBV30 and TRBJ2-3; no reliable D call. Germline values: CDR1 GTSNPN, CDR2 SVGIG (reference sequence). The CDR3 loop spans 12 amino acids. Trimming stripped 0 bases from V and 6 bases from J, with 7 bases between. This CDR3 reads CAWSVQADTQYF. DNA of the CDR3: TGTGCCTGGAGTGTCCAAGCTGATACGCAGTATTTT.

The V call is TRBV30, the J call TRBJ2-7; 7 bases line up with TRBD2. This CDR3 is built from 11 residues. After removal of 8 bases from V and 1 base from J, the junction contained 2 bases not matched to a gene. Germline V gene lookup returns CDR1 GTSNPN and CDR2 SVGIG (reference sequence). The CDR3 loop reads CAGAGSYEQYF. The CDR3 nucleotides read TGTGCCGGAGCGGGGTCCTACGAGCAGTACTTC.

V gene TRBV15 combines with J gene TRBJ1-2; D gene uncertain. V was cut by 3 bases and J by 8 bases, with 19 bases left in between. Germline V gene sequence: CDR1 LNHNV, CDR2 YYDKDF (reference sequence). The CDR3 consists of 15 residues. The CDR3 loop reads CATSRDREVLLGYTF. The CDR3, as DNA: TGTGCCACCAGCAGGGACCGGGAGGTATTGCTCGGCTACACCTTC. The complete variable domain, with remaining parts taken from reference TRBV15 and TRBJ1-2, reads DAMVIQNPRYQVTQFGKPVTLSCSQTLNHNVMYWYQQKSSQAPKLLFHYYDKDFNNEADTPDNFQSRRPNTSFCFLDIRSPGLGDTAMYLCATSRDREVLLGYTFGSGTRLTVV.

V and J are TRBV5-1 and TRBJ1-1, with no clear D. The germline CDR1 and CDR2 sequences are SGHRS and YFSETQ. The CDR3 consists of 14 residues. Between the trimmed V and J ends, which lost 0 bases and 0 bases, there was a span of 6 bases. CDR3 DNA sequence: TGCGCCAGCAGCTTGGAACAGATGAACACTGAAGCTTTCTTT. It is translated as CASSLEQMNTEAFF. The whole variable domain, remainder taken from reference TRBV5-1 and TRBJ1-1, is KAGVTQTPRYLIKTRGQQVTLSCSPISGHRSVSWYQQTPGQGLQFLFEYFSETQRNKGNFPGRFSGRQFSNSRSEMNVSTLELGDSALYLCASSLEQMNTEAFFGQGTRLTVV.

The chain carries TRBV27 and TRBJ2-1; possibly TRBD1 for D (6 bases). This CDR3 region has 18 residues. Trimming removed 0 bases from V and 0 bases from J, with 15 bases in between. The germline gives CDR1 MNHEY, CDR2 SMNVEV (reference sequence). The CDR3 DNA reads TGTGCCAGCAGTTTATCGTTCAGGGGATCAGGCTCCTACAATGAGCAGTTCTTC. It specifies CASSLSFRGSGSYNEQFF.

The V call is TRBV6-1, the J call TRBJ2-7, with TRBD1 matching 9 bases. Trimming cost V 8 bases and J 6 bases; bases outside gene matches: 14. Germline loops: CDR1 MNHNS, CDR2 SASEGT. This CDR3 is built from 15 residues. In DNA form, the CDR3 reads TGTGCCAGCGGGGCCGGCGGGACAGGGAAGGGCGAGCAGTACTTC. This codes for CASGAGGTGKGEQYF.

The chain couples TRBV9 to TRBJ1-3; no definite D call. The CDR3 length is 17 residues. V was cut by 4 bases and J by 0 bases, with 17 bases left in between. Germline-derived CDR1 and CDR2 are SGDLS and YYNGEE. CDR3 protein: CASSRGTESTSGNTIYF. The CDR3 DNA follows: TGTGCCAGCAGCCGAGGAACGGAGTCCACCTCTGGAAACACCATATATTTT.

The chain carries TRBV4-1 and TRBJ2-2; 9 bases fit TRBD2. Germline loops: CDR1 MGHRA, CDR2 YSYEKL. This CDR3 comprises 16 residues. The V segment lost 1 base and the J segment 5 bases; nucleotides outside the gene matches: 5. The CDR3, as DNA: TGCGCCAGCAGCCAAGGGGATCTAGCGGGGACCGGGGAGCTGTTTTTT. This codes for CASSQGDLAGTGELFF.

The CDR3 loop is CASRRQGWTEAFF. The CDR3 DNA reads TGTGCCAGTAGGAGACAGGGGTGGACTGAAGCTTTCTTT. The V and J genes are TRBV19 and TRBJ1-1; 8 bases are a match to TRBD1. V shed 6 bases and J 5 bases; nucleotides not matched to a gene: 5. The CDR3 extends over 13 amino acids. Germline CDR1 reads LNHDA; CDR2 reads SQIVND (reference sequence).

This rearrangement joins TRBV30 to TRBJ1-5; D is ambiguous. The CDR3 runs to 13 residues. V gave up 3 bases and J gave up 1 base, with 7 bases separating them. The germline CDR1 and CDR2 sequences are GTSNPN and SVGIG (reference sequence). This CDR3 reads CAWSPESNQPQHF. CDR3 in DNA: TGTGCCTGGAGCCCTGAGAGCAATCAGCCCCAGCATTTT.

As DNA, the CDR3 is TGTGCCAGCAGCCCGGCCTTAGAGGGGGCGGGAGGCTACACCTTC. The encoded protein is CASSPALEGAGGYTF. V gene TRBV4-2 combines with J gene TRBJ1-2, with TRBD1 identical over 7 bases. The CDR3 is made up of 15 amino acids. J lost 8 bases, V lost 4 bases, and 13 bases had no gene match. Germline V CDR1 and CDR2: LGHNA, YNFKEQ.

The genes are TRBV18 and TRBJ2-1; tentative D call: TRBD1 (5 bases). The germline V and J ends were trimmed by 0 bases and 8 bases, with 14 bases remaining between them. CDR1 is KGHSH, CDR2 LQKENI, per germline. The CDR3 sequence is 15 residues long. CDR3 sequence reads: CASSPPQGFIDEQFF. The CDR3 region has the DNA TGTGCCAGCTCACCACCCCAGGGATTTATCGATGAGCAGTTCTTC.